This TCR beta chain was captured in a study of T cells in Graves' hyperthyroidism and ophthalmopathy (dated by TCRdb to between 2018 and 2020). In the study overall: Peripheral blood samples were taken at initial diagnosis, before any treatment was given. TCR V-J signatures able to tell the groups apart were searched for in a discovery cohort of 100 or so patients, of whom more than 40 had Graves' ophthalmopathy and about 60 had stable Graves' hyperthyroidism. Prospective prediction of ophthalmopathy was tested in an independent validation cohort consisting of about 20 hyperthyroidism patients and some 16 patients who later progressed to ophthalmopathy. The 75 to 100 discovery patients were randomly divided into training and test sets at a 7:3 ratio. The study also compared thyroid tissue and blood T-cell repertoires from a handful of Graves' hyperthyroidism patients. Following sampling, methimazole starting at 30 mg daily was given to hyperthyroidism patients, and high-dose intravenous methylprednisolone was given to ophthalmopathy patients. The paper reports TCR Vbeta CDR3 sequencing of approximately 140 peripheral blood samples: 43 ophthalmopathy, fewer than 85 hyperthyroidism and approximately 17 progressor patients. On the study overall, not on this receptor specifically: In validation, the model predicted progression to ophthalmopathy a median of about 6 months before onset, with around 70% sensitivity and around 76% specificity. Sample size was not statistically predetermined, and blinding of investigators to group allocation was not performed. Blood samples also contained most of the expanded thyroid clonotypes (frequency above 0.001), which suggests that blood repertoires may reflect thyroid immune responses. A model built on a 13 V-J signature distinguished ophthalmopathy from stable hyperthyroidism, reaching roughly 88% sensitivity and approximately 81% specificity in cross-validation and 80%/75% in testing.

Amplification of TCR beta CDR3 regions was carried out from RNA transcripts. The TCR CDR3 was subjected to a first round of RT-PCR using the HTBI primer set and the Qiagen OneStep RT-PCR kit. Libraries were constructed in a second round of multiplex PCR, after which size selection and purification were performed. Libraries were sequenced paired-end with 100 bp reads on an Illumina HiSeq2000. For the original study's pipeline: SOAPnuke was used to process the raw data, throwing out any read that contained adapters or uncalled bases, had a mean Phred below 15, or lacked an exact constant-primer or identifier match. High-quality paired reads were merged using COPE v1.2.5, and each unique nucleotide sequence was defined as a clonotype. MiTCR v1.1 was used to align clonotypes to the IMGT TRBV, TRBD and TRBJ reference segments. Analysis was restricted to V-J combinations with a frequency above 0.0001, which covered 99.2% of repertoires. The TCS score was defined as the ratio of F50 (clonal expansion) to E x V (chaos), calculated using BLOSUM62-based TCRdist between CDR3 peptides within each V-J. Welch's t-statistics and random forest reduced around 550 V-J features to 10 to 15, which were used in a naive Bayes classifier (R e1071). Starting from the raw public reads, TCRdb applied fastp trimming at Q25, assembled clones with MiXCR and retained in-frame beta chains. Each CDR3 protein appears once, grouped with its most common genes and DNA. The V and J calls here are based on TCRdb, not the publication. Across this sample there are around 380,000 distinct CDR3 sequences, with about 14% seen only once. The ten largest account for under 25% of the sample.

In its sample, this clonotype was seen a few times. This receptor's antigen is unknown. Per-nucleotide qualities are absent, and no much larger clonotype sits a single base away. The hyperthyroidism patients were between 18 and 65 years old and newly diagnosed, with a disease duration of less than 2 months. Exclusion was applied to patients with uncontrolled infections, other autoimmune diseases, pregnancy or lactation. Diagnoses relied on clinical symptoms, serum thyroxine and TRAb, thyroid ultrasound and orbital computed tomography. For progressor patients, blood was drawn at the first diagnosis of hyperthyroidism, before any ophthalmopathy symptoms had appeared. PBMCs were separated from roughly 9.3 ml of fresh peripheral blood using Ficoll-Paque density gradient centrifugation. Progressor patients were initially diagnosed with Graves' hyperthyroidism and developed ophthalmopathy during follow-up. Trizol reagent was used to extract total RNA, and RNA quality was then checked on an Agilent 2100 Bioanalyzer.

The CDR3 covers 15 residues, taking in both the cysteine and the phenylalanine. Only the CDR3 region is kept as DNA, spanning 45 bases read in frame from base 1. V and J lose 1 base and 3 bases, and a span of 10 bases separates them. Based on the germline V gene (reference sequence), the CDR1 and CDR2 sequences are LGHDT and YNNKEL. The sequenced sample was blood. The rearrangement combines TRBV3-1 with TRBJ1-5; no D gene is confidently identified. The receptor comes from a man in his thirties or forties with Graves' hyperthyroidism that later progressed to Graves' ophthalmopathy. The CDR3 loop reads CASSQVSGYNQPQHF. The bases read TGTGCCAGCAGCCAAGTTTCGGGGTACAATCAGCCCCAGCATTTT. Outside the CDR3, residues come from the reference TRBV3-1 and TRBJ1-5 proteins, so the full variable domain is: DTAVSQTPKYLVTQMGNDKSIKCEQNLGHDTMYWYKQDSKKFLKIMFSYNNKELIINETVPNRFSPKSPDKAHLNLHINSLELGDSAVYFCASSQVSGYNQPQHFGDGTRLSIL.